Presented here are 27 T cell receptor beta chains from one specimen sequenced in a study of regulatory T cells in long-lasting Graves disease. HTBI primers from iRepertoire and Arm-PCR of CDR3 regions yielded the TCR beta libraries. Via MiXCR, TCRdb re-called the multiplex PCR reads, giving one row per CDR3 protein. Found here are 510,000 or so distinct CDR3 sequences, around 12% of them singletons; the top ten hold about 8.3%. Time point specified: newly diagnosed GD, antithyroid drugs for less than 3 months. The TCR library was made from RNA that had been extracted from PBMCs in TRIzol. The data were also submitted as part of a second study, on T cells in Graves' hyperthyroidism and ophthalmopathy.

Sequenced here: peripheral blood mononuclear cells (PBMCs), sampled at new diagnosis, from a patient treated with antithyroid drugs. These receptor sequences come from a woman in her 30s with Graves disease.

This clonotype was picked up many times. The V gene is TRBV6-1, the J gene TRBJ1-6; TRBD1 matches at 7 bases. CDR1 is MNHNS, CDR2 SASEGT, per germline. The CDR3 has 15 amino acids. With V trimmed by 7 bases and J by 5 bases, 8 bases remained unmatched. CDR3: CASTPSGQHNSPLHF. The CDR3 DNA reads as TGTGCCAGCACCCCATCGGGACAGCATAATTCACCCCTCCACTTT.

The chain links TRBV7-2 to TRBJ1-3; D may be TRBD1 (5 bases). The germline gives CDR1 SGHTA, CDR2 FQGNSA. There are 13 residues in the CDR3. Trimming cost V 4 bases and J 6 bases, with 10 bases left between them. The CDR3: CASSWSGLNTIYF. The DNA of the CDR3 is TGTGCCAGCAGCTGGTCAGGGCTAAACACCATATATTTT.

This clonotype was seen many times. The chain links TRBV28 to TRBJ2-7; D perhaps matches TRBD1 (5 bases). This CDR3 is 15 amino acids long. Per the germline V gene, CDR1 is MDHEN and CDR2 is SYDVKM. Trimming removed 6 bases from V and 3 bases from J, with 18 bases in between. The CDR3 is CASRRQQVQNYEQYF. DNA of the CDR3: TGTGCCAGCAGACGACAACAGGTCCAGAACTACGAGCAGTACTTC.

This clonotype was detected ten times or more. The chain carries TRBV11-2 and TRBJ2-5, with 11 bases that match TRBD2. Trimming removed 5 bases from V and 2 bases from J; junction bases left unmatched: 7. The CDR3 has 16 amino acids. Germline CDR1 SGHAT, CDR2 FQNNGV. The CDR3 region is CASSKPGLAEQETQYF. For the CDR3, the DNA is TGTGCCAGCAGCAAACCGGGACTAGCGGAACAAGAGACCCAGTACTTC.

The sample holds a few counts of this clonotype. The rearrangement joins TRBV7-8 to TRBJ2-7; D remains ambiguous. Per the germline V gene, CDR1 is SGHVS and CDR2 is FQNEAQ. Trimming took off 1 base at V and 5 bases at J, with 6 bases between the two ends. The CDR3 totals 12 residues. The chain's CDR3 is CASSLVPHEQYF. CDR3 coding DNA: TGTGCCAGCAGCTTAGTGCCCCACGAGCAGTACTTC.

This clonotype has more than one count but fewer than ten. The chain links TRBV19 to TRBJ1-2, with 7 bases that match TRBD1. Unmatched junction bases numbered 10, after V lost 7 bases and J lost 5 bases. This CDR3 has 14 amino acids. Germline V CDR1 and CDR2: LNHDA, SQIVND (reference sequence). The CDR3 loop is CASTIQGTRYGYTF. The CDR3 DNA reads TGTGCCAGTACAATACAGGGGACAAGATATGGCTACACCTTC.

This clonotype appeared many times. The J gene is TRBJ1-5, the V gene TRBV11-2, with D possibly matching TRBD1 (5 bases). V was trimmed by 2 bases and J by 4 bases, leaving 12 bases between them. The CDR3 runs to 15 residues. Per the germline V gene, CDR1 is SGHAT and CDR2 is FQNNGV. CDR3 region: CASSLNGWGNQPQHF. In DNA, the CDR3 is TGTGCCAGCAGCTTAAACGGATGGGGGAATCAGCCCCAGCATTTT.

This clonotype was counted many times. The chain couples TRBV18 to TRBJ2-1; 9 nucleotides line up with TRBD2. Germline V gene sequence: CDR1 KGHSH, CDR2 LQKENI. CDR3 size: 15 residues. The J segment lost 5 bases and the V segment lost 5 bases, leaving 7 bases of the junction unmatched. The CDR3 here is CASSNGRLADNEQFF. CDR3 nucleotide sequence: TGTGCCAGCTCAAATGGGAGACTAGCGGACAATGAGCAGTTCTTC.

This clonotype has at least ten counts. The chain carries TRBV28 and TRBJ1-1, with TRBD1 as a possible D gene (5 bases). CDR1 is MDHEN, CDR2 SYDVKM, per germline. The CDR3 has 15 amino acids. Trimming removed 3 bases from V and 1 base from J, with 12 bases in between. Here the CDR3 reads CASSLPGFPNTEAFF. The CDR3 region has the DNA TGTGCCAGCAGTTTGCCAGGGTTTCCGAACACTGAAGCTTTCTTT.

This clonotype was counted a few times. This rearrangement joins TRBV29-1 to TRBJ2-2; weak D call: TRBD2 (5 bases). Trimming took off 7 bases at V and 5 bases at J, with 11 bases between the two ends. This CDR3 has 12 amino acids. The germline V gene encodes CDR1 SQVTM and CDR2 ANQGSEA. The CDR3 DNA reads as TGCAGCGCAAGGGAGTTAACCGGGGAGCTGTTTTTT. It encodes CSARELTGELFF.

This clonotype was detected ten times or more. The genes are TRBV6-2 or TRBV6-3 and TRBJ2-3; D possibly uses TRBD1 or TRBD2 (5 bases each). The V gene's germline CDR1 is MNHEY and CDR2 SVGEGT. Trimming shortened V by 0 bases and J by 0 bases, and 7 bases separated the two germline ends. CDR3 length: 15 amino acids. The CDR3 is CASSYSWGSTDTQYF. The CDR3 DNA reads TGTGCCAGCAGTTACTCATGGGGGAGCACAGATACGCAGTATTTT.

At least ten counts were recorded for this clonotype. V is TRBV28 and J is TRBJ1-4, with no clear D. Germline loops: CDR1 MDHEN, CDR2 SYDVKM. V was pared by 5 bases and J by 12 bases, with 13 bases between. CDR3 length equals 12 residues. CDR3 DNA: TGTGCCAGCAGTCTATCGCGGTCCGAACTGTTTTTT. It yields the protein CASSLSRSELFF. Complete variable domain (other parts from reference TRBV28 and TRBJ1-4): DVKVTQSSRYLVKRTGEKVFLECVQDMDHENMFWYRQDPGLGLRLIYFSYDVKMKEKGDIPEGYSVSREKKERFSLILESASTNQTSMYLCASSLSRSELFFGSGTQLSVL.

This clonotype has at least ten counts. The CDR3 nucleotides read TGTGCCAGCAGCTTAGGCAGGGCTGTGAACACTGAAGCTTTCTTT. It specifies CASSLGRAVNTEAFF. V usage is TRBV7-9 and J usage is TRBJ1-1, with D perhaps TRBD1 (5 bases). CDR3 length: 15 residues. Looked up from germline, CDR1 is SEHNR and CDR2 is FQNEAQ (reference sequence). V shed 1 base and J shed 0 bases, with 9 bases lying between them.

This clonotype was counted ten times or more. The chain links TRBV4-1 to TRBJ1-1; D not certain. V lost 3 bases, J lost 3 bases, and 11 bases lay in between. This CDR3 is built from 14 residues. Looked up from germline, CDR1 is MGHRA and CDR2 is YSYEKL. CDR3 amino acids: CASSHPSLDTEAFF. CDR3 DNA sequence: TGCGCCAGCAGCCATCCCTCTCTCGACACTGAAGCTTTCTTT.

Many counts were recorded for this clonotype. V gene TRBV2 combines with J gene TRBJ1-1; a possible D gene is TRBD1 (6 bases). The CDR3 totals 17 residues. Germline loops: CDR1 SNHLY, CDR2 FYNNEI. The V end was cut by 6 bases, the J end by 0 bases, with 20 bases between. The CDR3: CASRGGTLEPLNTEAFF. The CDR3, as DNA: TGTGCCAGCAGGGGCGGGACACTTGAGCCCCTGAACACTGAAGCTTTCTTT.

At least ten counts were recorded for this clonotype. The CDR3 sequence: CASSTGQGRHGYTF. The CDR3 bases are TGTGCCAGCAGCACGGGACAGGGGAGGCATGGCTACACCTTC. The chain recombines TRBV5-4 with TRBJ1-2; 10 nucleotides agree with TRBD1. The CDR3 sequence is 14 residues long. Germline CDR1 SGHNT, CDR2 YYREEE (reference sequence). V lost 4 bases to trimming and J lost 6 bases; unmatched junction nucleotides: 6.

The sample holds many counts of this clonotype. The chain carries TRBV11-2 and TRBJ2-7, with D unresolved. From germline, CDR1 is SGHAT and CDR2 FQNNGV. Trimming pared 1 base from V and 3 bases from J, leaving 13 bases between. This CDR3 has 15 amino acids. The CDR3 loop reads CASSLVRRRIYEQYF. The CDR3 DNA follows: TGTGCCAGCAGCTTAGTACGGAGACGGATCTACGAGCAGTACTTC.

This clonotype was found many times. The chain combines TRBV24-1 with TRBJ2-1; D possibly matches TRBD1 or TRBD2 (6 bases each). The CDR3 covers 14 residues. V shed 3 bases and J shed 7 bases, with 12 bases lying between them. CDR1 is KGHDR, CDR2 SFDVKD, per germline. This CDR3 reads CATSDEGGINEQFF. The CDR3 DNA sequence: TGTGCCACCAGTGATGAGGGGGGAATTAATGAGCAGTTCTTC.

On this clonotype: This sequence may be a read error, since a much larger clone differs from it by one base. This rearrangement joins TRBV20-1 to TRBJ2-1; 8 positions agree with TRBD2. This CDR3 has 13 amino acids. Per the germline V gene, CDR1 is DFQATT and CDR2 is SNEGSKA (reference sequence). V lost 7 bases and J lost 11; bases outside the gene matches: 13. Here the CDR3 DNA reads TGCAGTGTAACAGGGACTAGAGACGGTCAGCAGTTCTTC. Translated: CSVTGTRDGQQFF.

This clonotype has more than one count but fewer than ten. V and J are TRBV19 and TRBJ2-1; 7 bases are shared with TRBD2. The length of the CDR3 is 15 residues. Germline CDR1 and CDR2: LNHDA and SQIVND (reference sequence). V trimming: 3 bases; J trimming: 4 bases; junction bases outside the gene matches: 6. CDR3 in amino acids: CASSMALAAYNEQFF. The CDR3 coding sequence is TGTGCCAGTAGTATGGCGCTAGCGGCTTACAATGAGCAGTTCTTC.

This chain uses TRBV20-1 with TRBJ2-5; possible D gene TRBD2, 7 bases. Trimming shortened V by 6 bases and J by 4 bases, and 12 bases separated the two germline ends. CDR3 length: 12 residues. Per the germline V gene, CDR1 is DFQATT and CDR2 is SNEGSKA (reference sequence). CDR3 in amino acids: CSALGGLETQYF. DNA of the CDR3: TGCAGTGCCTTGGGGGGGCTAGAGACCCAGTACTTC.

J is TRBJ1-2 and V is TRBV7-2, with D uncertain. Germline V gene sequence: CDR1 SGHTA, CDR2 FQGNSA. This CDR3 has 12 amino acids. The V end lost 2 bases, the J end lost 6 bases, and 7 bases lay between the germline ends. The CDR3 loop reads CASSLTTNGYTF. CDR3 DNA: TGTGCCAGCAGCTTAACCACAAATGGCTACACCTTC.

There are many counts of this clonotype. The V and J genes are TRBV11-1 and TRBJ2-7; tentative D call: TRBD2 (6 bases). Germline loops: CDR1 SGHAT, CDR2 FQDESV (reference sequence). The CDR3 totals 14 residues. V was cut by 8 bases and J by 0 bases, with 14 bases left in between. CDR3 bases: TGTGCCAGCTCCCGGCGGGGCGTCTCCTACGAGCAGTACTTC. Protein: CASSRRGVSYEQYF. Full variable domain (rest looked up from reference TRBV11-1 and TRBJ2-7): EAEVAQSPRYKITEKSQAVAFWCDPISGHATLYWYRQILGQGPELLVQFQDESVVDDSQLPKDRFSAERLKGVDSTLKIQPAELGDSAMYLCASSRRGVSYEQYFGPGTRLTVT.

This clonotype was seen at least ten times. This rearrangement joins TRBV11-2 to TRBJ2-5; 10 nucleotides line up with TRBD2. Germline-derived CDR1 and CDR2 are SGHAT and FQNNGV. V shed 5 bases, J shed 0 bases, and the junction held 6 bases outside the gene matches. CDR3 size: 16 residues. Here the CDR3 reads CASSPKLAGHQETQYF. Written as DNA, the CDR3 is TGTGCCAGCAGCCCAAAACTAGCGGGGCACCAAGAGACCCAGTACTTC.

This clonotype was seen at least ten times. The chain uses TRBV7-9 and TRBJ2-5; D is undetermined. Trimming pared 10 bases from V and 2 bases from J, leaving 14 bases between. This CDR3 comprises 13 residues. The germline CDR1 and CDR2 sequences are SEHNR and FQNEAQ (reference sequence). The chain's CDR3 is CATEQTMQETQYF. CDR3 sequence (DNA): TGTGCCACAGAACAAACCATGCAAGAGACCCAGTACTTC.

This clonotype was seen only a few times. The genes are TRBV7-9 and TRBJ2-2; 7 nucleotides line up with TRBD1. Per the germline V gene, CDR1 is SEHNR and CDR2 is FQNEAQ (reference sequence). With 4 bases clipped from V and 5 bases from J, the junction kept 13 bases outside the gene matches. The CDR3 has 17 amino acids. This chain's CDR3 is CASSSNRGQSLTGELFF. DNA of the CDR3: TGTGCCAGCAGCTCTAACCGGGGACAGTCTTTGACCGGGGAGCTGTTTTTT.

The table lists this clonotype with many counts. The V and J genes are TRBV7-9 and TRBJ2-4; no reliable D call. The V end was cut by 7 bases, the J end by 1 base, with 14 bases between. This CDR3 comprises 15 residues. Germline loops: CDR1 SEHNR, CDR2 FQNEAQ (reference sequence). Here the CDR3 reads CASMGMSIAKNIQYF. CDR3 sequence (DNA): TGTGCCAGCATGGGGATGTCCATTGCCAAAAACATTCAGTACTTC. The full variable domain, completed using reference TRBV7-9 and TRBJ2-4, is DTGVSQNPRHKITKRGQNVTFRCDPISEHNRLYWYRQTLGQGPEFLTYFQNEAQLEKSRLLSDRFSAERPKGSFSTLEIQRTEQGDSAMYLCASMGMSIAKNIQYFGAGTRLSVL.